The T cell receptor beta chain described here comes from a study of shared clonotypes between healthy human individuals. Only in-frame clones appear in the TCRdb table, and some are missing; sequencing was by immunoSEQ multiplex PCR. The data hold roughly 2 million clones, with approximately 95% observed a single time. The count of this clone is one. With 10 bases removed from V and 5 bases from J, the gap between germline ends came to 10 bases. Germline-derived CDR1 and CDR2 are MNHEY and SMNVEV (reference sequence). The CDR3 is 11 residues long. The clonotype originates from a man between 18 and 29 years old in good health. The chain couples TRBV27 to TRBJ2-3; D unresolved. Sequencing was performed on naive CD4+ T cells sorted from blood. The subset: CD45RA+ positively selected. CDR3 in DNA: TGTGCCATTCGCTCCGGAGATACGCAGTATTTT. This translates into CAIRSGDTQYF.